This is a list of T cell receptor beta chains from one sample in a study of T cell responses to AZD1222 COVID-19 vaccine. The method was immunoSEQ multiplex PCR; TCRdb's version includes in-frame clones alone and lacks a portion of them. Of some 110,000 clones in the sample, around 91% were seen once. The sample here was peripheral blood, taken 28 days after the second AZD1222 dose. The receptor source for this set is an adult who received the AZD1222 COVID-19 vaccine. Each CDR3 is given without its conserved first and last residue. Fields, in order: J gene, V gene, clone size, CDR3 protein. Only some rows state a clone size, as once, few, many or a class for expanded clones.

TRBJ2-1 TRBV29-1 once SVEREAGNEQF
TRBJ2-1 TRBV2 . ASSRDRGGNEQF
TRBJ1-2 TRBV3-1/TRBV3-2 . ASSYSPPFYT
TRBJ2-2 TRBV18 . ASSPPGQPNTGELF
TRBJ1-5 TRBV6-6 . ASSTGQGQPQH
TRBJ2-7 TRBV11-2 . ASSLGRESGEQY
TRBJ1-3 TRBV7-8 . ASSSRTVGNTIY
TRBJ1-2 TRBV27 . ASSSRGVTGDLGYT
TRBJ2-2 TRBV6-1 . ASSVGMVGANTGELF
TRBJ1-2 TRBV5-5 . ASSTADNYGYT
TRBJ1-1 TRBV5-4 . ASSSEGWRTEAF
TRBJ1-6 TRBV21-1 . ASSHVRGGYSPLH
TRBJ2-5 TRBV5-4 . ASSSREWWTQY
TRBJ2-1 TRBV10-1 . ASSERETEQF
TRBJ2-7 TRBV19 . ASSRDPGLGEQY
TRBJ2-1 TRBV30 . AWTARQVDEQF
TRBJ2-1 TRBV5-8 . ASSISGPYNEQF
TRBJ1-6 TRBV7-8 . ASSLVGPVDSPLH
TRBJ2-3 TRBV4-2 . ASSLSLTSSTDTQY
TRBJ2-7 TRBV5-6 . ASSFLSAGGYVQY
TRBJ2-7 TRBV6-5 . ASHRDSLAEQY
TRBJ1-4 TRBV18 . ASSLSIPGQGNEKLF
TRBJ2-3 TRBV7-9 once ASSPAGRGADTQY
TRBJ2-7 TRBV29-1 . SVVLFTYEQY
TRBJ2-1 TRBV19 . ASQVYSEQF
TRBJ1-2 TRBV12-3/TRBV12-4 . ASSLGDNYGYT